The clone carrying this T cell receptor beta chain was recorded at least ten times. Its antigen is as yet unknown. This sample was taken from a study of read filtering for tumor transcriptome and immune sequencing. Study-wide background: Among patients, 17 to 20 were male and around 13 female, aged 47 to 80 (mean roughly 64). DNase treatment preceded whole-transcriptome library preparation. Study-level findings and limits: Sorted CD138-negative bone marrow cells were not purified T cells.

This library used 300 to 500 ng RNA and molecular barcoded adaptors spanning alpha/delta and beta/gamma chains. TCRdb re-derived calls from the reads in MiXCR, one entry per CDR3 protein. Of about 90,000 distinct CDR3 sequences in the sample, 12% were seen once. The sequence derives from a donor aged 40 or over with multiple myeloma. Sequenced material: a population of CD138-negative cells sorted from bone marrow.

The CDR3 sequence is CASTKGQAGYGYTF. Written as DNA, the CDR3 is TGTGCCAGCACAAAGGGACAGGCGGGCTATGGCTACACCTTC. The chain combines TRBV2 with TRBJ1-2; 8 bases map to TRBD1. The CDR3 is 14 residues long. With V trimmed by 7 bases and J by 4 bases, 8 bases remained unmatched. Germline V lookup: CDR1 SNHLY, CDR2 FYNNEI.